Included here is one T cell receptor beta chain sequence, with context. This clone's antigen is unknown. Qualities for individual bases were not recorded, and no much larger clone is one base off. This sample is part of a study of T cell responses to AZD1222 COVID-19 vaccine (dated by TCRdb to about 2021). A note on the overall study: AZD1222 recipients given second doses at about 4 weeks or at about 12 weeks were pooled, since spike-specific TCR depth and breadth were not found to differ between the two schedules. Trial participants were enrolled by age into subgroups of 18-55, 56-69 and 70-plus years, and around 150, 29 and 61 TCR-sequenced participants, respectively, were included in these subgroups. TCR sequencing covered some 250 trial participants: 207 given two doses of AZD1222 and approximately 26 given two doses of MenACWY control vaccine. What the study reported, not specific to this receptor: Because no day 14 peak-response samples were available, the repertoires could be characterized only after the peak T cell response. Conclusions about previously exposed vaccinees are limited because only six or seven AZD1222 recipients were SARS-CoV-2 seropositive at baseline. CD4 TCRs associated with the vaccine covered the entire spike protein, and the dominant responses were in regions 160-218 and 743-854. Nearly half of unique spike-specific TCRs reportedly recognized epitopes outside regions mutated in the B.1.351 and B.1.1.7 variants. After two AZD1222 doses, spike-specific TCR breadth and depth were significantly higher than at day 0 and than in MenACWY recipients. The 56-69-year group was small, and its depth increase did not reach significance, likely because of low power. Most participants were white British and females outnumbered males, and the authors suggested that clonal diversity may have been underestimated.

The CDR3 regions of human TCRbeta chains were subjected to immunosequencing. In the paper's pipeline: TCRs in the repertoires were compared against a reference library of SARS-CoV-2-specific TCRs that had been generated with the MIRA antigen-specificity platform. Breadth meant the fraction of unique TCRs that were SARS-CoV-2-associated, whereas depth meant the fraction of total T cells that were SARS-CoV-2-associated. Using the MIRA data, every spike-specific TCR was mapped to the spike region that the TCR reacted to and assigned to either a CD4 or a CD8 class. Log10-transformed breadth and depth values were compared by one-way ANOVA with Sidak's multiple comparisons tests. This is the immuneACCESS table as TCRdb keeps it, with only in-frame sequences that have V and J called. A part of the clones is gone; compared with another copy, unresolved V genes explain less than half, and the rest is unexplained. The V and J calls and the clone size are those of that table, but D and trimming were determined from the DNA. This sample comprises some 130,000 clones, under 95% of them detected only once. Roughly 2.8% of the sample is held by the ten biggest clonotypes.

Sample time point, as interpreted from the label and publication: baseline before first vaccination. The vaccinee samples were drawn from two UK trials, COV001 and COV002, one of which was a single-blind randomized controlled phase 2/3 trial testing AZD1222 (ChAdOx1 nCoV-19) in healthy adults. For TCRbeta chain sequencing, PBMC samples were collected from trial participants at day 0 and at day 28 after the second dose. V trim: 3 bases; J trim: 7 bases; unmatched bases: 4. The CDR3, from cysteine to phenylalanine, totals 14 residues. Only the CDR3 portion is preserved as DNA: 42 bases, with reading frame beginning at the first base. Reading the germline V gene gives CDR1 SGDLS and CDR2 YYNGEE.

The V and J segments used are TRBV9 and TRBJ2-2, and TRBD2 matches 9 of the central bases. The source of this sequence is an adult in good health. Specimen: peripheral blood, collected on day 0 of AZD1222 vaccination. The base sequence is TGTGCCAGCAGCGCTTCTAGCGGGAACGGGGAGCTGTTTTTT. Its product reads: CASSASSGNGELFF.